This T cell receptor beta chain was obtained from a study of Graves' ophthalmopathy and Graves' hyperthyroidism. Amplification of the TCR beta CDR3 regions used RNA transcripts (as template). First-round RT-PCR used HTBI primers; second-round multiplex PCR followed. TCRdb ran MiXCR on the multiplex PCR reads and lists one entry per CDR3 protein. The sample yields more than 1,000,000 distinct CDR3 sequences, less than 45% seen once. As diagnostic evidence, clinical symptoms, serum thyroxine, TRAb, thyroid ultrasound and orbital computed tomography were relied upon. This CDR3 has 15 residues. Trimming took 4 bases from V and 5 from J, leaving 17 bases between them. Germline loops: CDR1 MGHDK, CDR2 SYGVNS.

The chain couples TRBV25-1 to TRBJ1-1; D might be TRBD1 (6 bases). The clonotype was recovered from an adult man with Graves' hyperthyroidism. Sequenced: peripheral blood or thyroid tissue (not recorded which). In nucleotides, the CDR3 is TGTGCCAGCAGTGGACTCAGGGGAACGGGAACTGAAGCTTTCTTT. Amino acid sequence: CASSGLRGTGTEAFF.